This T cell receptor (beta chain) was retrieved from a study of shared clonotypes between healthy human individuals. Whole-study findings and limits: Sharing across several donors was seen in around 5% of naive CD4 clonotypes. Only blood samples were collected, and tissue repertoires likely differ.

In the case of this clone: What it recognizes is unknown. The sample has other DNA sequences that encode this CDR3 too.

Original data processing: Quality scores were absent from the junction-only immunoSEQ sequences, so filtering differed. This table comes from immunoSEQ multiplex PCR, and its TCRdb copy is limited to in-frame clones, with some not included. D and trimming come from the DNA, and the V and J calls and clone size come from that table. The repertoire has 2 million or so clones, roughly 95% of them found once; the top ten carry 1% to 1.3%. The V gene lost 6 bases and the J gene lost 1 base, with 9 bases spanning the gap. Per germline, CDR1 MNHEY and CDR2 SVGAGI. The CDR3 runs to 13 residues. Only CD45RO-negative cells positively selected for CCR7 counted as naive CD8 cells, so terminally differentiated effector memory CD45RA+ cells were excluded.

This TCR was recovered from a man in his late teens or twenties in good health. This sequence joins TRBV6-5 and TRBJ2-5; the D is unclear. The specimen sequenced was naive CD8+ T cells sorted from blood. The CDR3 reads CASSQDGQETQYF. The CDR3 DNA is TGTGCCAGCAGCCAAGATGGCCAAGAGACCCAGTACTTC.